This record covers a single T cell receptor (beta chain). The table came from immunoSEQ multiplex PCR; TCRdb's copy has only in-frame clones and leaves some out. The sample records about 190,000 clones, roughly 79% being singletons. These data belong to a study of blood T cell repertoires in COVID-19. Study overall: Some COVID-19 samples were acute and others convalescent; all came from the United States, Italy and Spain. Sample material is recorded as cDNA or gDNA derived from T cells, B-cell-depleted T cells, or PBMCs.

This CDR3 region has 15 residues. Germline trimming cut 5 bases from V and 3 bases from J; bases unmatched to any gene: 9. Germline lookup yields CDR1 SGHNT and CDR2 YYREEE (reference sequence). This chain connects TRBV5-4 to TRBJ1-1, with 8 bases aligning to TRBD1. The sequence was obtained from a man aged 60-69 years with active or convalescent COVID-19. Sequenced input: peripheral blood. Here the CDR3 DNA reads TGTGCCAGCAGTACGCAGACAGGGGCGGACACTGAAGCTTTCTTT. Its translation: CASSTQTGADTEAFF.